Each of the 17 T cell receptor beta chains below was sequenced from the same sample in a study of T cells after yellow fever vaccination. TCRdb used MiXCR to reprocess the 5' RACE reads, holding one entry per CDR3 protein. The table shows 300,000 to 400,000 distinct CDR3 sequences, with about 10% occurring only once. This specimen was CD4+ T cells sorted from PBMCs, taken 45 days after the yellow fever booster vaccination. All receptors come from a man younger than 35 who received the YFV17D yellow fever vaccine.

The V call is TRBV5-6, the J call TRBJ1-1; weak D call: TRBD1 (6 bases). There are 12 residues in the CDR3. Trimming cost V 0 bases and J 8 bases, with 8 bases left between them. Germline-derived CDR1 and CDR2 are SGHDT and YYEEEE. CDR3 loop: CASSLGQVEAFF. The CDR3 bases are TGTGCCAGCAGCTTGGGACAGGTAGAAGCTTTCTTT.

The chain combines TRBV2 with TRBJ2-3; 9 bases line up with TRBD1. The V gene end was trimmed by 6 bases and the J gene end by 4 bases; junction bases not matched to a gene: 5. Germline V gene lookup returns CDR1 SNHLY and CDR2 FYNNEI. The CDR3 has 14 amino acids. The CDR3 DNA reads as TGTGCCAGCAGGGACAGGGGAAGCGCAGATACGCAGTATTTT. This sequence encodes CASRDRGSADTQYF. The full variable domain, with the rest looked up from reference TRBV2 and TRBJ2-3, is EPEVTQTPSHQVTQMGQEVILRCVPISNHLYFYWYRQILGQKVEFLVSFYNNEISEKSEIFDDQFSVERPDGSNFTLKIRSTKLEDSAMYFCASRDRGSADTQYFGPGTRLTVL.

The chain employs TRBV12-3 or TRBV12-4 and TRBJ2-6; TRBD1 agrees at 7 bases. The CDR3 is made up of 16 amino acids. With 5 bases clipped from V and 0 bases from J, the junction kept 4 bases outside the gene matches. CDR3 sequence reads: CASSPGQSSGANVLTF. The CDR3 bases are TGTGCCAGCAGTCCGGGACAGAGCTCTGGGGCCAACGTCCTGACTTTC.

The sample holds a few counts of this clonotype. This rearrangement joins TRBV12-3 or TRBV12-4 to TRBJ2-5; D may be TRBD1 or TRBD2 (6 bases each). CDR3 size: 13 residues. V was clipped by 6 bases and J by 5 bases, with 13 bases between them. CDR3 DNA: TGTGCCAGCAGCCCGGGGGCGGTTGAGACCCAGTACTTC. Translated, it gives CASSPGAVETQYF.

The table lists this clonotype with a count of one. The chain couples TRBV18 to TRBJ2-1, with a weak D call TRBD2 (6 bases). Trimming removed 6 bases from V and 10 bases from J, with 16 bases in between. The CDR3 is made up of 13 amino acids. Germline CDR1 KGHSH, CDR2 LQKENI. The CDR3 protein is CASSPQRAGEQFF. The CDR3 DNA reads as TGTGCCAGCTCCCCTCAGCGGGCGGGAGAGCAGTTCTTC.

This clonotype turned up a few times. The V and J genes are TRBV7-2 and TRBJ2-3, with TRBD2 identical over 8 bases. Germline V lookup: CDR1 SGHTA, CDR2 FQGNSA. The junction had 7 bases not matched to a gene; V was cut back by 2 bases and J by 6 bases. This CDR3 region has 15 residues. The CDR3 DNA is TGTGCCAGCAGCTTAAGTAGCGGGGCAGGGGATACGCAGTATTTT. It yields the protein CASSLSSGAGDTQYF. The full variable domain, its missing parts supplied by reference TRBV7-2 and TRBJ2-3, is GAGVSQSPSNKVTEKGKDVELRCDPISGHTALYWYRQSLGQGLEFLIYFQGNSAPDKSGLPSDRFSAERTGGSVSTLTIQRTQQEDSAVYLCASSLSSGAGDTQYFGPGTRLTVL.

This clonotype was seen at least ten times. The J gene is TRBJ2-3, the V gene TRBV4-1, with D possibly matching TRBD2 (7 bases). CDR3 length: 15 amino acids. The ends were cut back, 4 bases at V and 0 bases at J, with 11 bases in the middle. In germline, CDR1 is MGHRA, CDR2 YSYEKL. The CDR3 loop is CASSRRGGSTDTQYF. The CDR3 DNA sequence: TGCGCCAGCAGCCGTAGGGGGGGGAGCACAGATACGCAGTATTTT.

This chain joins TRBV7-9 and TRBJ2-1; 9 bases map to TRBD1. This CDR3 region has 13 residues. Germline loops: CDR1 SEHNR, CDR2 FQNEAQ (reference sequence). The V and J ends lost 5 bases and 9 bases, in that order; junction bases with no gene match: 5. DNA for the CDR3: TGTGCCAGCAGCCGGACAGGGGAGCGTGAGCAGTTCTTC. As protein: CASSRTGEREQFF. The full variable domain, in which reference TRBV7-9 and TRBJ2-1 provide the parts outside the CDR3, is DTGVSQNPRHKITKRGQNVTFRCDPISEHNRLYWYRQTLGQGPEFLTYFQNEAQLEKSRLLSDRFSAERPKGSFSTLEIQRTEQGDSAMYLCASSRTGEREQFFGPGTRLTVL.

This clonotype was picked up many times. The chain combines TRBV29-1 with TRBJ1-2; D uncertain. The CDR3 sequence is 13 residues long. Between the trimmed V and J ends, which lost 6 bases and 0 bases, there was a span of 11 bases. Germline-derived CDR1 and CDR2 are SQVTM and ANQGSEA. The CDR3 nucleotides read TGCAGCGTCACAGCACCAGCTAACTATGGCTACACCTTC. The encoded protein is CSVTAPANYGYTF.

The sample holds a few counts of this clonotype. The gene calls are TRBV7-9 and TRBJ1-4, with a weak D call TRBD1 (6 bases). Trimming cost V 6 bases and J 0 bases, with 14 bases left between them. CDR3 length: 16 residues. Germline V gives CDR1 SEHNR, CDR2 FQNEAQ (reference sequence). This CDR3 reads CASRSGRQATNEKLFF. The DNA for the CDR3 is TGTGCCAGCAGATCCGGACGACAGGCAACTAATGAAAAACTGTTTTTT. Supplemented by reference TRBV7-9 and TRBJ1-4, the full variable domain reads DTGVSQNPRHKITKRGQNVTFRCDPISEHNRLYWYRQTLGQGPEFLTYFQNEAQLEKSRLLSDRFSAERPKGSFSTLEIQRTEQGDSAMYLCASRSGRQATNEKLFFGSGTQLSVL.

In its sample, this clonotype was seen many times. V gene TRBV5-4 combines with J gene TRBJ2-2; 10 bases agree with TRBD2. CDR3 size: 13 residues. CDR1 and CDR2 (germline): SGHNT, YYREEE (reference sequence). V shed 7 bases and J 6 bases; nucleotides not matched to a gene: 3. The CDR3 sequence is CASWSGGAGELFF. DNA for the CDR3: TGTGCCAGCTGGAGCGGGGGGGCCGGGGAGCTGTTTTTT.

The rearrangement joins TRBV28 to TRBJ1-1, with D maybe TRBD1 (6 bases). Trimming removed 7 bases from V and 5 bases from J, with 23 bases in between. The germline V gene encodes CDR1 MDHEN and CDR2 SYDVKM. The CDR3 length is 16 residues. This chain's CDR3 is CASIPPYPRGDTEAFF. As DNA, the CDR3 is TGTGCCAGCATCCCACCTTATCCCAGGGGAGATACTGAAGCTTTCTTT.

The chain recombines TRBV7-2 with TRBJ1-1; D possibly corresponds to TRBD1 (5 bases). The CDR3 runs 13 residues. Per germline, CDR1 SGHTA and CDR2 FQGNSA. Trimming shortened V by 6 bases and J by 3 bases, and 11 bases separated the two germline ends. This chain's CDR3 is CASREGPDTEAFF. The CDR3 DNA reads as TGTGCCAGCAGGGAGGGGCCTGACACTGAAGCTTTCTTT. The full variable domain, in which reference TRBV7-2 and TRBJ1-1 provide the parts outside the CDR3, is GAGVSQSPSNKVTEKGKDVELRCDPISGHTALYWYRQSLGQGLEFLIYFQGNSAPDKSGLPSDRFSAERTGGSVSTLTIQRTQQEDSAVYLCASREGPDTEAFFGQGTRLTVV.

This clonotype was counted many times. V usage is TRBV12-3 or TRBV12-4 and J usage is TRBJ2-6; the D gene is possibly TRBD2 (5 bases). This CDR3 spans 16 amino acids. Trimming removed 6 bases from V and 2 bases from J, with 14 bases in between. CDR3 DNA: TGTGCCAGCAGCCCGAACTTGGGAGCTGGGGCCAACGTCCTGACTTTC. Encoded protein: CASSPNLGAGANVLTF.

This clonotype appeared a few times. This chain connects TRBV9 to TRBJ2-3; 11 nucleotides agree with TRBD2. J was trimmed by 3 bases and V by 3 bases; bases with no gene match: 6. There are 16 residues in the CDR3. Germline V gene sequence: CDR1 SGDLS, CDR2 YYNGEE. CDR3: CASSASTSGGTDTQYF. CDR3 bases: TGTGCCAGCAGCGCCTCCACTAGCGGGGGTACAGATACGCAGTATTTT.

In its sample, this clonotype was seen a few times. V usage is TRBV10-3 and J usage is TRBJ2-3, with a tentative D call TRBD2 (7 bases). The CDR3 is 12 amino acids. The V end lost 6 bases, the J end lost 6 bases, and 10 bases lay between the germline ends. Germline CDR1 ENHRY, CDR2 SYGVKD. The chain's CDR3 is CAIREGGDTQYF. The CDR3 nucleotides are TGTGCCATCAGGGAGGGGGGGGATACGCAGTATTTT.

This clonotype was observed a handful of times. The J gene is TRBJ1-4, the V gene TRBV4-3; the D is unclear. V lost 4 bases to trimming and J lost 4 bases, with 10 bases between them. Per germline, CDR1 LGHNA and CDR2 YSLEER. CDR3 length equals 14 residues. CDR3 bases: TGCGCCAGCAGCCCAACTAGTCGTAATGAAAAACTGTTTTTT. Residues: CASSPTSRNEKLFF.